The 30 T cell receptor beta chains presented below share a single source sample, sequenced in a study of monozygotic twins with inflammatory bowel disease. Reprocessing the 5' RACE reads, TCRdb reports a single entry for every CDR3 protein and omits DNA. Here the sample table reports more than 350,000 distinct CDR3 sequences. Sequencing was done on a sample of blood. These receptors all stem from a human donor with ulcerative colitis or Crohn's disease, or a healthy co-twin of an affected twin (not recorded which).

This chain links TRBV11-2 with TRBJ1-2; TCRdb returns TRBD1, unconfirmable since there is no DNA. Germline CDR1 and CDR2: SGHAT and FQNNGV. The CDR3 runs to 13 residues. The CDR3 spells CASSPGGGVGYTF.

This CDR3 reads CASNAGTKKRF. The V and J genes are TRBV12-3 or TRBV12-4 and TRBJ2-1; with no DNA, the TCRdb D assignment of TRBD2 cannot be verified. This CDR3 has 11 residues.

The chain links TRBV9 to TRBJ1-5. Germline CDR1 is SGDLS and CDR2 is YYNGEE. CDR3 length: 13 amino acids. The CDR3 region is CASGPDSNQPQHF. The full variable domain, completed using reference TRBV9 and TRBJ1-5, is DSGVTQTPKHLITATGQRVTLRCSPRSGDLSVYWYQQSLDQGLQFLIQYYNGEERAKGNILERFSAQQFPDLHSELNLSSLELGDSALYFCASGPDSNQPQHFGDGTRLSIL.

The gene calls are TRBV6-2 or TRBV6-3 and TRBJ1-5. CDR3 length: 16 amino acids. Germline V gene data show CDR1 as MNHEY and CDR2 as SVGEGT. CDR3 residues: CASTKTAQYSNQPQHF.

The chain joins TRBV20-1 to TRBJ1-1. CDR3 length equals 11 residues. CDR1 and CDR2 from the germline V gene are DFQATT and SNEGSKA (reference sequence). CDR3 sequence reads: CSARTNTEALF.

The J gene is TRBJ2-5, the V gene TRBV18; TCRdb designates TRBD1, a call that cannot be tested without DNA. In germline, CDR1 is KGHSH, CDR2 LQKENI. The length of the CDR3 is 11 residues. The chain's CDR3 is CASSPGADQYF. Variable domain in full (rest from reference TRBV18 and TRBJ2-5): NAGVMQNPRHLVRRRGQEARLRCSPMKGHSHVYWYRQLPEEGLKFMVYLQKENIIDESGMPKERFSAEFPKEGPSILRIQQVVRGDSAAYFCASSPGADQYFGPGTRLLVL.

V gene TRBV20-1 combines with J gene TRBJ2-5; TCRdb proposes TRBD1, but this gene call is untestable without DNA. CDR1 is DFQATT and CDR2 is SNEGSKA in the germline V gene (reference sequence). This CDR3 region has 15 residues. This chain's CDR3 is CSARDAGAVGETQYF.

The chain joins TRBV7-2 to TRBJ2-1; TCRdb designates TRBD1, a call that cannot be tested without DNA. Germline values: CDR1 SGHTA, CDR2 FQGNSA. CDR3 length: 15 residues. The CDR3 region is CASSLVGAGGDEQFF.

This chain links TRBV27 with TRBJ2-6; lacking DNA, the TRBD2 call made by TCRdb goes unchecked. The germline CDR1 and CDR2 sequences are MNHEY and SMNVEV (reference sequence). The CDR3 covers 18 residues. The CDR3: CASSFGGAPSSGANVLTF. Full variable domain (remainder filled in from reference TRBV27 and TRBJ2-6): EAQVTQNPRYLITVTGKKLTVTCSQNMNHEYMSWYRQDPGLGLRQIYYSMNVEVTDKGDVPEGYKVSRKEKRNFPLILESPSPNQTSLYFCASSFGGAPSSGANVLTFGAGSRLTVL.

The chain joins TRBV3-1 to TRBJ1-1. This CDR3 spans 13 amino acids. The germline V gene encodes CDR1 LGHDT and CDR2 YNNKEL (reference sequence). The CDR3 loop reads CASSRQEATEAFF.

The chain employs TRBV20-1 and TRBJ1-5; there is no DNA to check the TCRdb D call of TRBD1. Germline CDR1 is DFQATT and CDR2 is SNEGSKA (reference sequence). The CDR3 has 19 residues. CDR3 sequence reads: CSAAFFQGERGHSNQPQHF.

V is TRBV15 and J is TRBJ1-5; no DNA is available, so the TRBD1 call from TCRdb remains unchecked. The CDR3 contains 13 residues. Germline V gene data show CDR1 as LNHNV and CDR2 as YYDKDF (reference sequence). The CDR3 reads CATSRDRAGTQHF.

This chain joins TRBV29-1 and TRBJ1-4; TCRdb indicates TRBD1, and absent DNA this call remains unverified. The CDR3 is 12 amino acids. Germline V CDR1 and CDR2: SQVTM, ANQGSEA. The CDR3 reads CSVGTGAEKLFF.

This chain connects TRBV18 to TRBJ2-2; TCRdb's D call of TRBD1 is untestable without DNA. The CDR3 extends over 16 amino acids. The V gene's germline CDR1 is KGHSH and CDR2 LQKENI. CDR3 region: CASSLYRGPNTGELFF.

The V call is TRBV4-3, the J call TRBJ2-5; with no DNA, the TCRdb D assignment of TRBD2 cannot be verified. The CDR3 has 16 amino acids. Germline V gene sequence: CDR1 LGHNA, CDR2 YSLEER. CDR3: CASSRGFIGNQETQYF.

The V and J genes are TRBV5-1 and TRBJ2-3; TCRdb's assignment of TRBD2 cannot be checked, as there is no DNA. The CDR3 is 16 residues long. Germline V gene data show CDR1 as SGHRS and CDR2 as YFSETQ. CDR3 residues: CASSAGLAGATDTQYF.

The CDR3 protein is CASSYILQAPDTQYF. The rearrangement links TRBV7-2 to TRBJ2-3; the TRBD1 assignment by TCRdb is unverifiable without DNA. Looked up from germline, CDR1 is SGHTA and CDR2 is FQGNSA. The CDR3 sequence is 15 residues long.

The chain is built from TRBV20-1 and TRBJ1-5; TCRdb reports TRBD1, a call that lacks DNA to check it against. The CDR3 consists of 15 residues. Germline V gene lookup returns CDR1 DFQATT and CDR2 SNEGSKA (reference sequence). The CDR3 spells CSATGQGESNQPQHF.

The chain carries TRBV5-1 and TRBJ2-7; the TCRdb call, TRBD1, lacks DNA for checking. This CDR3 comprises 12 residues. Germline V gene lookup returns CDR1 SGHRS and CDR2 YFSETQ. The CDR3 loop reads CASLGDSYEQYF.

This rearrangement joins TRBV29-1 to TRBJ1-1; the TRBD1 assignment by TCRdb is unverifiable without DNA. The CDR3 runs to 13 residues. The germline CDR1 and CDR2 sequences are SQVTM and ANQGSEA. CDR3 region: CSVLGGWYTEAFF.

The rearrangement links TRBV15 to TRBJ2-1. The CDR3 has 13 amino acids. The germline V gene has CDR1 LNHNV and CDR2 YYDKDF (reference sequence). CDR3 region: CATSRDRQPPWFF.

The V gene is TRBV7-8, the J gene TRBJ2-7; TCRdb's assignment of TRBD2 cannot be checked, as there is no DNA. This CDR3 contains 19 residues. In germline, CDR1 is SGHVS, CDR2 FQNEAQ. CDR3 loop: CASSGWGESSGTISYEQYF.

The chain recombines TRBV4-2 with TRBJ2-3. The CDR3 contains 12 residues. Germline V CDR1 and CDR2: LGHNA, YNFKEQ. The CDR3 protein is CASSHPADTQYF.

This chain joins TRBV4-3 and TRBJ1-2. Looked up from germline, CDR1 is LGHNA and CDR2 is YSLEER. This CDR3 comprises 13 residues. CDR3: CASSQRIGDGYTF.

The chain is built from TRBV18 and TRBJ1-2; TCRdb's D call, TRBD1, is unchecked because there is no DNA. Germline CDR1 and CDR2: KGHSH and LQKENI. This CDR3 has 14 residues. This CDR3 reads CASTPGQGAFGYTF.

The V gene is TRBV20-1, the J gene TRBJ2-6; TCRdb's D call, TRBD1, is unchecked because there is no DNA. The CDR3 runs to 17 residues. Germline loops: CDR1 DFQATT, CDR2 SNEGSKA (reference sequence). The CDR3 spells CSARGGGLSSGANVLTF.

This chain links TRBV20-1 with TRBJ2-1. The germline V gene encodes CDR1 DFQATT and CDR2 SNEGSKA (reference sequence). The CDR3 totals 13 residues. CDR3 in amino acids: CSASDFNRNEQFF.

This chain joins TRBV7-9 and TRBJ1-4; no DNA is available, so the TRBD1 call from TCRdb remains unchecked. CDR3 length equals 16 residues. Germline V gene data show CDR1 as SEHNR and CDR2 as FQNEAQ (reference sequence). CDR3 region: CASSLSGRGPNEKLFF.

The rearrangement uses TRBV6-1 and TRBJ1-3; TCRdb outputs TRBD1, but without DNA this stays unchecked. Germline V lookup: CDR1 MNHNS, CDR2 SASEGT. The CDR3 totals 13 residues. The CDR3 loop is CASSEGQGNTIYF.

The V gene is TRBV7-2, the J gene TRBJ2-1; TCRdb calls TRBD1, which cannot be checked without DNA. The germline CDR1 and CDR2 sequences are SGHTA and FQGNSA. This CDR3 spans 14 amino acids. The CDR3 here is CASSSDSLYNEQFF.